Given below is one TCR beta chain in context. The data were obtained in a study of cytomegalovirus exposure and HLA in healthy donors. A multiplex PCR was run with 60 Vbeta primers and 13 Jbeta primers. The repertoire was sequenced with immunoSEQ multiplex PCR; TCRdb's copy has only in-frame clones and lacks some. The sample carries roughly 150,000 clones, approximately 70% recorded once. Germline lookup yields CDR1 MNHNY and CDR2 SVGAGI (reference sequence). CDR3 length equals 14 residues. The V and J ends lost 7 bases and 5 bases, in that order; junction bases with no gene match: 9. The sequenced sample consisted of PBMCs. The chain joins TRBV6-6 to TRBJ2-5, with 8 bases that match TRBD2. The receptor was isolated from a human donor in good health. CDR3 sequence: CASTTSGSSETQYF. CDR3 in DNA: TGTGCCAGCACCACCAGCGGGAGTTCGGAGACCCAGTACTTC.